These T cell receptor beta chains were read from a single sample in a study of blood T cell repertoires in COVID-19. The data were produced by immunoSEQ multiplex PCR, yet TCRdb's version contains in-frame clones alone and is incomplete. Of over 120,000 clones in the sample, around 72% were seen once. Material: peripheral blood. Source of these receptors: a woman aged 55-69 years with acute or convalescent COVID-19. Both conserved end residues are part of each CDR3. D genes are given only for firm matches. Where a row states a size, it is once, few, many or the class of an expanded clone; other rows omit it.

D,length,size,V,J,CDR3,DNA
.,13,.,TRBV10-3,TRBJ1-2,CAISGGNSYGYTF,TGTGCCATCAGTGGCGGGAATAGCTATGGCTACACCTTC
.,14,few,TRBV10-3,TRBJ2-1,CAISAGGASDEQFF,TGTGCCATCAGTGCCGGGGGAGCAAGCGATGAGCAGTTCTTC
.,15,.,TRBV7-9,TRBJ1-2,CASSLSLGANYGYTF,TGTGCCAGCAGCTTATCTCTAGGGGCTAACTATGGCTACACCTTC
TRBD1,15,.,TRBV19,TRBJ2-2,CASSPRDRKVGELFF,TGTGCCAGTAGTCCCAGGGACAGGAAAGTCGGGGAGCTGTTTTTT
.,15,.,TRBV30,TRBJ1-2,CAWSVLGGAAMGYTF,TGTGCCTGGAGTGTACTTGGAGGGGCGGCTATGGGCTACACCTTC
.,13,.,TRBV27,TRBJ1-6,CASKGGSNSPLHF,TGTGCCTCTAAGGGAGGTTCTAATTCACCCCTCCACTTT
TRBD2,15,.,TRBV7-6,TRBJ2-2,CASSILAANTGELFF,TGTGCCAGCAGCATACTAGCGGCGAACACCGGGGAGCTGTTTTTT
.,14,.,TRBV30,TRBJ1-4,CAWSTGPRNEKLFF,TGTGCCTGGAGTACAGGGCCAAGGAATGAAAAACTGTTTTTT
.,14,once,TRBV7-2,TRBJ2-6,CASSSFSGANVLTF,TGTGCCAGCAGCTCCTTTTCTGGGGCCAACGTCCTGACTTTC
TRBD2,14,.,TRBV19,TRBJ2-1,CASRGTSGDNEQFF,TGTGCCAGTAGGGGAACTAGCGGGGACAATGAGCAGTTCTTC
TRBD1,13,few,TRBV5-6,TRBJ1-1,CASVNRGITEAFF,TGTGCCAGCGTCAACAGGGGGATAACTGAAGCTTTCTTT
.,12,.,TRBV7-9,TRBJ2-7,CASSRRGSEQYF,TGTGCCAGTTCGCGAAGAGGAAGCGAGCAGTACTTC
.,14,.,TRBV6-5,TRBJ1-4,CASSYGARGEKLFF,TGTGCCAGCAGTTACGGCGCAAGGGGGGAAAAACTGTTTTTT
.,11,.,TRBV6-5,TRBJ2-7,CASRDWYEQYF,TGTGCCAGCAGGGACTGGTACGAGCAGTACTTC
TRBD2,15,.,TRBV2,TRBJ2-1,CASSRLAGGYNEQFF,TGTGCCAGCAGTCGACTAGCGGGAGGATACAATGAGCAGTTCTTC
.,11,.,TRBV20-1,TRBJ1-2,CSAIEQDGYTF,TGCAGTGCTATCGAGCAGGATGGCTACACCTTC
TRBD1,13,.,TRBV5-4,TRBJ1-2,CASRGQEFYGYTF,TGTGCCAGCAGGGGACAGGAGTTTTATGGCTACACCTTC
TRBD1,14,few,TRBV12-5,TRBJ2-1,CASGRGTGYNEQFF,TGTGCTAGTGGCCGCGGGACAGGGTACAATGAGCAGTTCTTC
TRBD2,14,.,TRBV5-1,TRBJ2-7,CASRTSGDYYEQYF,TGCGCCAGCAGGACTAGCGGAGACTACTACGAGCAGTACTTC
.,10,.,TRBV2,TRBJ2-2,CASGGWELFF,TGTGCCAGCGGGGGCTGGGAGCTGTTTTTT
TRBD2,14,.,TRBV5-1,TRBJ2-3,CASSGLAGTDTQYF,TGCGCCAGCAGCGGGCTAGCGGGCACAGATACGCAGTATTTT
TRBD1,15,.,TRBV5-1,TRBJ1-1,CASSVSGGGNTEAFF,TGCGCCAGCAGCGTATCAGGGGGCGGAAACACTGAAGCTTTCTTT
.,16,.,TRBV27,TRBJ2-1,CASSLDPRRWDNEQFF,TGTGCCAGCAGTTTAGATCCCCGGAGGTGGGACAATGAGCAGTTCTTC
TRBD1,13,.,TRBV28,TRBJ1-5,CASCSGQGQPQHF,TGTGCCAGCTGTTCGGGACAGGGACAGCCCCAGCATTTT
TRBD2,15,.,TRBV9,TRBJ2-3,CASSVTLAGTDTQYF,TGTGCCAGCAGCGTAACGCTAGCGGGCACAGATACGCAGTATTTT
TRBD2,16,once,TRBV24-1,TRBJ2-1,CATSDSSGRRNNEQFF,TGTGCCACCAGTGACTCCAGCGGGAGGCGTAACAATGAGCAGTTCTTC
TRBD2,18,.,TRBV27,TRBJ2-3,CASSLLGWTSGTRNTQYF,TGTGCCAGCAGTTTATTGGGCTGGACTAGCGGGACGAGAAATACGCAGTATTTT